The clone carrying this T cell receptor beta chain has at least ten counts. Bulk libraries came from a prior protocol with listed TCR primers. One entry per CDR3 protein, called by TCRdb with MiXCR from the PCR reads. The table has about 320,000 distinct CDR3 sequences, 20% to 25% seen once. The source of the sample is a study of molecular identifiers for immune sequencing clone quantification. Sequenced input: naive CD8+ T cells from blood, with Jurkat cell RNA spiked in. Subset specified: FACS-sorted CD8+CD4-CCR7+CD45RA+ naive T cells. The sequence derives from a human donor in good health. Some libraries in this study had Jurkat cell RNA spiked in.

CDR3 sequence (DNA): TGTGCCAGCAGCTTGGTAGCGGGGGGGCCGGGGAATGAGCAGTTCTTC. Residues: CASSLVAGGPGNEQFF. The rearrangement joins TRBV5-4 to TRBJ2-1; 11 nucleotides line up with TRBD2. Losses at the gene ends were 0 bases for V and 7 bases for J; bases not matched to a gene: 6. The length of the CDR3 is 16 residues. CDR1 and CDR2 from the germline V gene are SGHNT and YYREEE (reference sequence).